The 19 T cell receptor beta chains presented below share a single source sample, sequenced in a study of follicular helper T cells after annual influenza vaccination. Time point in this sample: 2013-2014 season, 7 days after vaccination. Libraries were prepared by immunoSEQ multiplex PCR; TCRdb keeps only in-frame clonotypes and omits some of them. The data contain over 4,500 clones, roughly nine tenths of them singletons. The specimen comprised CXCR5+ CD38- circulating T follicular helper cells from blood, sampled 7 days after influenza vaccination. This sample's subset: circulating Tfh, non-naive CD4+CXCR5+PD-1+ (ICOS+CD38+ or ICOS-CD38-). These receptors were collected from an adult who received the influenza vaccine.

V and J are TRBV11-2 and TRBJ2-5; 9 bases fit TRBD2. V shed 4 bases and J 1 base; nucleotides not matched to a gene: 10. CDR3 length equals 17 residues. Germline CDR1 is SGHAT and CDR2 is FQNNGV. The CDR3 protein is CASSSRAGGAPQETQYF. Here the CDR3 DNA reads TGTGCCAGCAGCTCCCGAGCGGGAGGCGCACCCCAAGAGACCCAGTACTTC. Drawing the rest from reference TRBV11-2 and TRBJ2-5, the complete variable domain is EAGVAQSPRYKIIEKRQSVAFWCNPISGHATLYWYQQILGQGPKLLIQFQNNGVVDDSQLPKDRFSAERLKGVDSTLKIQPAKLEDSAVYLCASSSRAGGAPQETQYFGPGTRLLVL.

The V call is TRBV11-2, the J call TRBJ1-1; 9 bases fit TRBD1. This CDR3 contains 16 residues. CDR1 is SGHAT, CDR2 FQNNGV, per germline. The J segment lost 0 bases and the V segment lost 2 bases, leaving 4 bases of the junction unmatched. The CDR3 DNA follows: TGTGCCAGCAGCTTATTGGGGGACAGGGTGAACACTGAAGCTTTCTTT. Translation: CASSLLGDRVNTEAFF. Full variable domain (rest looked up from reference TRBV11-2 and TRBJ1-1): EAGVAQSPRYKIIEKRQSVAFWCNPISGHATLYWYQQILGQGPKLLIQFQNNGVVDDSQLPKDRFSAERLKGVDSTLKIQPAKLEDSAVYLCASSLLGDRVNTEAFFGQGTRLTVV.

Details on this clone: At the DNA level, this CDR3 is encoded by other sequences in the same sample as well. The chain uses TRBV18 and TRBJ2-5, with unresolved D. Deletions cut 4 bases from V and 3 bases from J, with 6 bases between. There are 12 residues in the CDR3. The germline V gene encodes CDR1 KGHSH and CDR2 LQKENI. Here the CDR3 reads CASSLLEETQYF. CDR3 DNA: TGTGCCAGCTCACTGTTAGAAGAGACCCAGTACTTC. The full variable domain, its missing parts supplied by reference TRBV18 and TRBJ2-5, is NAGVMQNPRHLVRRRGQEARLRCSPMKGHSHVYWYRQLPEEGLKFMVYLQKENIIDESGMPKERFSAEFPKEGPSILRIQQVVRGDSAAYFCASSLLEETQYFGPGTRLLVL.

The V and J genes are TRBV7-9 and TRBJ1-4, with TRBD1 as a possible D gene (6 bases). Germline-derived CDR1 and CDR2 are SEHNR and FQNEAQ (reference sequence). V shed 2 bases and J shed 7 bases, with 14 bases lying between them. There are 15 residues in the CDR3. The CDR3 region is CASSLYREGGEKLFF. The CDR3 DNA reads as TGTGCCAGCAGCTTATACAGGGAAGGCGGTGAAAAACTGTTTTTT.

This chain connects TRBV7-8 to TRBJ2-2, with 7 bases aligning to TRBD2. Germline V CDR1 and CDR2: SGHVS, FQNEAQ. The CDR3 length is 16 residues. V lost 1 base to trimming and J lost 1 base; unmatched junction nucleotides: 3. The CDR3: CASSLVSGGNTGELFF. The CDR3 DNA is TGTGCCAGCAGCTTAGTGTCGGGGGGGAACACCGGGGAGCTGTTTTTT.

The rearrangement uses TRBV11-2 and TRBJ1-1; possible D gene TRBD1, 5 bases. The CDR3 extends over 16 amino acids. Between the trimmed V and J ends, which lost 2 bases and 4 bases, there was a span of 17 bases. CDR1 and CDR2 (germline): SGHAT, FQNNGV. DNA of the CDR3: TGTGCCAGCAGCTTAAGAGCAGGGCGGTGGGGCACTGAAGCTTTCTTT. It encodes CASSLRAGRWGTEAFF.

The CDR3 region is CASSERPSGGETQYF. CDR3 bases: TGTGCCAGCAGCGAAAGGCCTAGCGGGGGTGAGACCCAGTACTTC. The chain uses TRBV9 and TRBJ2-5, with 10 bases aligning to TRBD2. The CDR3 totals 15 residues. From germline, CDR1 is SGDLS and CDR2 YYNGEE. Trimming at V came to 3 bases and at J to 5 bases, leaving 7 bases not matched to a gene.

The rearrangement uses TRBV4-1 and TRBJ2-5; D not certain. The V gene's germline CDR1 is MGHRA and CDR2 YSYEKL. The V and J ends lost 0 bases and 5 bases respectively, with 10 bases between them. This CDR3 has 14 residues. CDR3 sequence reads: CASSQDWAEETQYF. Written as DNA, the CDR3 is TGCGCCAGCAGCCAAGATTGGGCCGAGGAGACCCAGTACTTC.

This chain links TRBV18 with TRBJ2-3; 11 bases fit TRBD2. After removal of 6 bases from V and 6 bases from J, the junction contained 5 bases not matched to a gene. The CDR3 runs 14 residues. The germline V gene encodes CDR1 KGHSH and CDR2 LQKENI. As DNA, the CDR3 is TGTGCCAGCTCCCCTAGCGGGGGGCCGGATACGCAGTATTTT. Amino acids: CASSPSGGPDTQYF.

The rearrangement links TRBV7-6 to TRBJ2-7; the D gene is possibly TRBD2 (9 bases). V dropped 5 bases and J dropped 4 bases, with 18 bases sitting between them. The CDR3 totals 15 residues. Germline V gene lookup returns CDR1 SGHVS and CDR2 FNYEAQ. The CDR3 protein is CASSPSGTGGYEQYF. In DNA form, the CDR3 reads TGTGCCAGCAGCCCTAGCGGGACAGGCGGGTACGAGCAGTACTTC.

CDR3 DNA: TGCGCCAGCAGCTTGGAGGGGATCGGTGAAAAACTGTTTTTT. Its translation: CASSLEGIGEKLFF. V is TRBV5-1 and J is TRBJ1-4; perhaps TRBD1 as D (5 bases). Germline V gene lookup returns CDR1 SGHRS and CDR2 YFSETQ. Trimming stripped 0 bases from V and 7 bases from J, with 10 bases between. CDR3 length equals 14 residues.

V is TRBV4-1 and J is TRBJ2-5; the match to TRBD2 covers 14 bases. V gave up 4 bases and J gave up 4 bases; unmatched junction bases: 2. The CDR3 totals 15 residues. Germline CDR1 reads MGHRA; CDR2 reads YSYEKL. The CDR3 region is CASSPGLAGVETQYF. DNA of the CDR3: TGCGCCAGCAGCCCGGGACTAGCGGGGGTAGAGACCCAGTACTTC.

The rearrangement links TRBV9 to TRBJ2-7; TRBD2 might be the D (5 bases). This CDR3 is built from 15 residues. Germline V gene sequence: CDR1 SGDLS, CDR2 YYNGEE. Trimming left V 6 bases short and J 1 base short, with 17 bases between. The CDR3 here is CASNGSPAESYEQYF. The CDR3 bases are TGTGCCAGCAATGGGAGTCCAGCGGAGTCCTACGAGCAGTACTTC. Looking up the rest from reference TRBV9 and TRBJ2-7 gives the full variable domain: DSGVTQTPKHLITATGQRVTLRCSPRSGDLSVYWYQQSLDQGLQFLIQYYNGEERAKGNILERFSAQQFPDLHSELNLSSLELGDSALYFCASNGSPAESYEQYFGPGTRLTVT.

The chain employs TRBV19 and TRBJ1-2; maybe TRBD1 (5 bases). Trimming removed 4 bases at V and 2 bases at J, with 8 bases between. This CDR3 has 13 amino acids. The germline gives CDR1 LNHDA, CDR2 SQIVND (reference sequence). The CDR3 DNA reads as TGTGCCAGTAGTAGACAGATGAACTATGGCTACACCTTC. Translation gives CASSRQMNYGYTF.

This chain connects TRBV7-8 to TRBJ1-2; maybe TRBD1 (5 bases). Germline CDR1 SGHVS, CDR2 FQNEAQ. Trimming left V 1 base short and J 2 bases short, with 8 bases between. The CDR3 has 14 amino acids. CDR3 loop: CASSLGGLNYGYTF. CDR3 nucleotide sequence: TGTGCCAGCAGCTTAGGGGGCTTAAACTATGGCTACACCTTC.

This clone has a single count. The chain recombines TRBV11-3 with TRBJ2-3; D is unresolved. V gave up 5 bases and J gave up 1 base, with 4 bases separating them. There are 12 residues in the CDR3. The V gene's germline CDR1 is SGHNT and CDR2 YENEEA. In DNA, the CDR3 is TGTGCCAGCAGCCCCGGCACAGATACGCAGTATTTT. Translating gives CASSPGTDTQYF.

The chain carries TRBV5-1 and TRBJ1-1; no firm D call. Germline V lookup: CDR1 SGHRS, CDR2 YFSETQ. The CDR3 runs to 16 residues. V lost 0 bases to trimming and J lost 1 base, with 13 bases between them. The CDR3 coding sequence is TGCGCCAGCAGCTTGGACCCAGGATCGACGAACACTGAAGCTTTCTTT. This sequence encodes CASSLDPGSTNTEAFF.

The chain has TRBV5-6 and TRBJ1-6; D gene unclear. CDR1 is SGHDT and CDR2 is YYEEEE in the germline V gene. Between the trimmed V and J ends, which lost 6 bases and 8 bases, there was a span of 9 bases. CDR3 length: 12 amino acids. CDR3 in DNA: TGTGCCAGCACCACGGGATATTCACCCCTCCACTTT. Its translation is CASTTGYSPLHF.

This chain connects TRBV29-1 to TRBJ1-2; 7 bases agree with TRBD1. The CDR3 is 16 residues long. Germline V lookup: CDR1 SQVTM, CDR2 ANQGSEA. J was trimmed by 2 bases and V by 3 bases; bases with no gene match: 12. The CDR3 loop reads CSVDWAGGTRNYGYTF. The CDR3 nucleotides read TGCAGCGTTGATTGGGCAGGGGGGACTCGGAACTATGGCTACACCTTC.